The rows below give T cell receptor beta chains drawn from one sample of a study of identical twins. TCRdb re-called the 5' RACE reads through MiXCR, storing one row per CDR3 protein. The table has under 1 million distinct CDR3 sequences, 12% seen once; the top ten hold around 1.5%. These data were also filed under a second study, of yellow fever vaccine responses in identical twins.

The sequenced sample was PBMCs. The receptors originated from a woman in her late teens or twenties in good health. CDR3s include the opening cysteine and the closing phenylalanine or tryptophan. D genes are given only for firm matches. Not every row has a clone size; where given, it reads once, few, many or a size class.

>TRBV28|TRBJ1-2|few|TRBD1
CASSSTAQGDMHNYGYTF
TGTGCCAGCAGTTCCACCGCACAGGGGGATATGCATAACTATGGCTACACCTTC
>TRBV4-2|TRBJ2-5|few|TRBD2
CASSRFGGTGDKTGLAGRETQYF
TGTGCCAGCAGCCGCTTTGGGGGGACAGGGGACAAGACGGGACTAGCGGGAAGAGAGACCCAGTACTTC
>TRBV28|TRBJ2-6|-|TRBD1
CASSLRDRSLSGANVLTF
TGTGCCAGCAGTCTTCGGGACAGAAGTCTCTCTGGGGCCAACGTCCTGACTTTC
>TRBV6-1|TRBJ2-3|-|TRBD2
CASSSGLAEGVTQYF
TGTGCCAGCAGCTCGGGACTAGCTGAAGGTGTTACGCAGTATTTT
>TRBV12-3/TRBV12-4|TRBJ2-1|few|-
CASSPIPPAANEQFF
TGTGCCAGCAGCCCTATCCCCCCCGCCGCCAATGAGCAGTTCTTC
>TRBV4-2|TRBJ2-2|-|-
CASSQDPPTNTGELFF
TGTGCCAGCAGCCAAGATCCACCTACGAACACCGGGGAGCTGTTTTTT
>TRBV15|TRBJ1-4|few|TRBD1
CATSARDSEKLFF
TGTGCCACCAGCGCTCGGGACAGTGAAAAACTGTTTTTT
>TRBV11-1|TRBJ2-3|-|-
CASSLSGGVARGTDTQYF
TGTGCCAGCAGCTTATCCGGCGGGGTAGCGAGGGGCACAGATACGCAGTATTTT
>TRBV12-3/TRBV12-4|TRBJ2-6|many|-
CASRENSGANVLTF
TGTGCCAGTCGAGAGAACTCTGGGGCCAACGTCCTGACTTTC
>TRBV5-1|TRBJ2-7|-|TRBD2
CASSLEFGRGYEQYF
TGCGCCAGCAGCTTGGAGTTCGGGAGGGGTTACGAGCAGTACTTC
>TRBV20-1|TRBJ2-7|few|TRBD2
CSARVAAGPYEQYF
TGCAGTGCTAGAGTAGCAGCGGGGCCCTACGAGCAGTACTTC
>TRBV7-9|TRBJ2-7|-|-
CASSDIRDFGYEQYF
TGTGCCAGCAGCGATATCCGGGATTTTGGGTACGAGCAGTACTTC
>TRBV12-5|TRBJ1-5|-|-
CASGLAGFGIGNQPQHF
TGTGCTAGTGGTTTGGCCGGGTTTGGGATAGGAAATCAGCCCCAGCATTTT
>TRBV6-5|TRBJ2-2|-|-
CASRPQGGELFF
TGTGCCAGCAGACCTCAGGGCGGGGAGCTGTTTTTT
>TRBV13|TRBJ2-3|-|-
CASSPARSSTDTQYF
TGTGCCAGCAGCCCGGCCAGGTCTAGCACAGATACGCAGTATTTT
>TRBV6-5|TRBJ2-2|-|-
CASSYQTNTGELFF
TGTGCCAGCAGTTACCAGACGAACACCGGGGAGCTGTTTTTT
>TRBV29-1|TRBJ2-1|many|TRBD2
CSVEWLAGALTPYNEQFF
TGCAGCGTTGAGTGGCTAGCGGGGGCCCTTACCCCCTACAATGAGCAGTTCTTC
>TRBV4-2|TRBJ2-7|-|-
CASSPGAQGRVAAYEQYF
TGTGCCAGCAGCCCCGGCGCGCAGGGGAGGGTGGCGGCGTACGAGCAGTACTTC
>TRBV12-3/TRBV12-4|TRBJ1-1|-|-
CASSLWAFEAFF
TGTGCCAGCAGTTTATGGGCTTTTGAAGCTTTCTTT
>TRBV12-5|TRBJ2-1|-|TRBD2
CASGLSGAHNEQFF
TGTGCTAGTGGTTTAAGCGGGGCCCACAATGAGCAGTTCTTC
>TRBV7-9|TRBJ2-2|few|-
CASRTGISGRTGELFF
TGTGCCAGCAGAACAGGGATTTCGGGACGCACCGGGGAGCTGTTTTTT
>TRBV5-1|TRBJ2-7|few|-
CASSLSQGSDEQYF
TGCGCCAGCAGCTTAAGTCAGGGCTCCGACGAGCAGTACTTC
>TRBV11-2|TRBJ1-4|-|-
CASSLIGQEGEKLFF
TGTGCCAGCAGCTTAATCGGGCAGGAAGGAGAAAAACTGTTTTTT
>TRBV29-1|TRBJ1-1|-|-
CSVESQQYTEAFF
TGCAGCGTTGAATCCCAACAGTACACTGAAGCTTTCTTT
>TRBV18|TRBJ1-6|-|-
CASSPQGHGNSPLHF
TGTGCCAGCTCACCACAGGGGCACGGTAATTCACCCCTCCACTTT
>TRBV11-1|TRBJ2-5|-|-
CASSETRWETQYF
TGTGCCAGCAGCGAGACTAGGTGGGAGACCCAGTACTTC
>TRBV2|TRBJ2-1|-|-
CASTPGQVLDEQLF
TGTGCCAGCACCCCGGGCCAGGTTCTCGATGAGCAGCTCTTC
>TRBV3-1|TRBJ2-1|-|TRBD2
CASSQATSGSDEQFF
TGTGCCAGCAGCCAAGCGACTAGCGGGAGCGATGAGCAGTTCTTC
>TRBV7-8|TRBJ2-2|-|-
CASSLVGGQSNTGELFF
TGTGCCAGCAGCTTAGTCGGAGGACAGTCGAACACCGGGGAGCTGTTTTTT
>TRBV7-9|TRBJ2-1|few|-
CASSIQDREQFF
TGTGCCAGCAGCATCCAAGACAGGGAGCAGTTCTTC
>TRBV15|TRBJ1-1|-|-
CATSRDIYGGALVNTEAFF
TGTGCCACCAGCAGAGATATCTATGGGGGCGCTTTGGTGAACACTGAAGCTTTCTTT
>TRBV4-2|TRBJ2-7|-|-
CASSQDQGRDLYYEQYF
TGTGCCAGCAGCCAAGATCAGGGGAGGGACCTTTACTACGAGCAGTACTTC
>TRBV3-1|TRBJ2-7|many|TRBD2
CASSQEPAGRGEQYF
TGTGCCAGCAGCCAAGAACCAGCGGGACGGGGAGAGCAGTACTTC
>TRBV11-2|TRBJ2-3|few|TRBD2
CASSSPAGRDTQYF
TGTGCCAGCAGCTCCCCAGCGGGACGGGATACGCAGTATTTT
>TRBV6-5|TRBJ2-2|few|-
CASSYEGTGELFF
TGTGCCAGCAGTTACGAGGGGACCGGGGAGCTGTTTTTT
>TRBV6-5|TRBJ1-6|few|-
CASSYSRNSPLHF
TGTGCCAGCAGTTACTCGCGGAATTCACCCCTCCACTTT
>TRBV6-5|TRBJ2-2|-|-
CARSYPPAGNTGELFF
TGTGCCAGAAGTTACCCACCCGCCGGGAACACCGGGGAGCTGTTTTTT
>TRBV20-1|TRBJ2-2|-|-
CSALGRHLNTGELFF
TGCAGTGCACTAGGTAGACACCTGAACACCGGGGAGCTGTTTTTT
>TRBV10-2|TRBJ2-1|few|-
CASPFNAGTSPPKDNEQFF
TGCGCCAGCCCCTTTAACGCCGGGACTTCCCCCCCTAAAGACAATGAGCAGTTCTTC
>TRBV15|TRBJ1-2|-|-
CATSRDRTAQLYGYTF
TGTGCCACCAGCAGAGACCGGACGGCCCAACTCTATGGCTACACCTTC
>TRBV20-1|TRBJ2-3|few|TRBD2
CSARVTSGSTDTQYF
TGCAGTGCTAGAGTCACTAGCGGGAGCACAGATACGCAGTATTTT
>TRBV12-3/TRBV12-4|TRBJ2-7|many|-
CASSSTSRSYEQYF
TGTGCCAGCAGTTCCACTAGCAGAAGCTACGAGCAGTACTTC
>TRBV5-1|TRBJ2-1|few|-
CASSPVEVQDNEQFF
TGCGCCAGCAGCCCCGTGGAGGTCCAAGACAATGAGCAGTTCTTC